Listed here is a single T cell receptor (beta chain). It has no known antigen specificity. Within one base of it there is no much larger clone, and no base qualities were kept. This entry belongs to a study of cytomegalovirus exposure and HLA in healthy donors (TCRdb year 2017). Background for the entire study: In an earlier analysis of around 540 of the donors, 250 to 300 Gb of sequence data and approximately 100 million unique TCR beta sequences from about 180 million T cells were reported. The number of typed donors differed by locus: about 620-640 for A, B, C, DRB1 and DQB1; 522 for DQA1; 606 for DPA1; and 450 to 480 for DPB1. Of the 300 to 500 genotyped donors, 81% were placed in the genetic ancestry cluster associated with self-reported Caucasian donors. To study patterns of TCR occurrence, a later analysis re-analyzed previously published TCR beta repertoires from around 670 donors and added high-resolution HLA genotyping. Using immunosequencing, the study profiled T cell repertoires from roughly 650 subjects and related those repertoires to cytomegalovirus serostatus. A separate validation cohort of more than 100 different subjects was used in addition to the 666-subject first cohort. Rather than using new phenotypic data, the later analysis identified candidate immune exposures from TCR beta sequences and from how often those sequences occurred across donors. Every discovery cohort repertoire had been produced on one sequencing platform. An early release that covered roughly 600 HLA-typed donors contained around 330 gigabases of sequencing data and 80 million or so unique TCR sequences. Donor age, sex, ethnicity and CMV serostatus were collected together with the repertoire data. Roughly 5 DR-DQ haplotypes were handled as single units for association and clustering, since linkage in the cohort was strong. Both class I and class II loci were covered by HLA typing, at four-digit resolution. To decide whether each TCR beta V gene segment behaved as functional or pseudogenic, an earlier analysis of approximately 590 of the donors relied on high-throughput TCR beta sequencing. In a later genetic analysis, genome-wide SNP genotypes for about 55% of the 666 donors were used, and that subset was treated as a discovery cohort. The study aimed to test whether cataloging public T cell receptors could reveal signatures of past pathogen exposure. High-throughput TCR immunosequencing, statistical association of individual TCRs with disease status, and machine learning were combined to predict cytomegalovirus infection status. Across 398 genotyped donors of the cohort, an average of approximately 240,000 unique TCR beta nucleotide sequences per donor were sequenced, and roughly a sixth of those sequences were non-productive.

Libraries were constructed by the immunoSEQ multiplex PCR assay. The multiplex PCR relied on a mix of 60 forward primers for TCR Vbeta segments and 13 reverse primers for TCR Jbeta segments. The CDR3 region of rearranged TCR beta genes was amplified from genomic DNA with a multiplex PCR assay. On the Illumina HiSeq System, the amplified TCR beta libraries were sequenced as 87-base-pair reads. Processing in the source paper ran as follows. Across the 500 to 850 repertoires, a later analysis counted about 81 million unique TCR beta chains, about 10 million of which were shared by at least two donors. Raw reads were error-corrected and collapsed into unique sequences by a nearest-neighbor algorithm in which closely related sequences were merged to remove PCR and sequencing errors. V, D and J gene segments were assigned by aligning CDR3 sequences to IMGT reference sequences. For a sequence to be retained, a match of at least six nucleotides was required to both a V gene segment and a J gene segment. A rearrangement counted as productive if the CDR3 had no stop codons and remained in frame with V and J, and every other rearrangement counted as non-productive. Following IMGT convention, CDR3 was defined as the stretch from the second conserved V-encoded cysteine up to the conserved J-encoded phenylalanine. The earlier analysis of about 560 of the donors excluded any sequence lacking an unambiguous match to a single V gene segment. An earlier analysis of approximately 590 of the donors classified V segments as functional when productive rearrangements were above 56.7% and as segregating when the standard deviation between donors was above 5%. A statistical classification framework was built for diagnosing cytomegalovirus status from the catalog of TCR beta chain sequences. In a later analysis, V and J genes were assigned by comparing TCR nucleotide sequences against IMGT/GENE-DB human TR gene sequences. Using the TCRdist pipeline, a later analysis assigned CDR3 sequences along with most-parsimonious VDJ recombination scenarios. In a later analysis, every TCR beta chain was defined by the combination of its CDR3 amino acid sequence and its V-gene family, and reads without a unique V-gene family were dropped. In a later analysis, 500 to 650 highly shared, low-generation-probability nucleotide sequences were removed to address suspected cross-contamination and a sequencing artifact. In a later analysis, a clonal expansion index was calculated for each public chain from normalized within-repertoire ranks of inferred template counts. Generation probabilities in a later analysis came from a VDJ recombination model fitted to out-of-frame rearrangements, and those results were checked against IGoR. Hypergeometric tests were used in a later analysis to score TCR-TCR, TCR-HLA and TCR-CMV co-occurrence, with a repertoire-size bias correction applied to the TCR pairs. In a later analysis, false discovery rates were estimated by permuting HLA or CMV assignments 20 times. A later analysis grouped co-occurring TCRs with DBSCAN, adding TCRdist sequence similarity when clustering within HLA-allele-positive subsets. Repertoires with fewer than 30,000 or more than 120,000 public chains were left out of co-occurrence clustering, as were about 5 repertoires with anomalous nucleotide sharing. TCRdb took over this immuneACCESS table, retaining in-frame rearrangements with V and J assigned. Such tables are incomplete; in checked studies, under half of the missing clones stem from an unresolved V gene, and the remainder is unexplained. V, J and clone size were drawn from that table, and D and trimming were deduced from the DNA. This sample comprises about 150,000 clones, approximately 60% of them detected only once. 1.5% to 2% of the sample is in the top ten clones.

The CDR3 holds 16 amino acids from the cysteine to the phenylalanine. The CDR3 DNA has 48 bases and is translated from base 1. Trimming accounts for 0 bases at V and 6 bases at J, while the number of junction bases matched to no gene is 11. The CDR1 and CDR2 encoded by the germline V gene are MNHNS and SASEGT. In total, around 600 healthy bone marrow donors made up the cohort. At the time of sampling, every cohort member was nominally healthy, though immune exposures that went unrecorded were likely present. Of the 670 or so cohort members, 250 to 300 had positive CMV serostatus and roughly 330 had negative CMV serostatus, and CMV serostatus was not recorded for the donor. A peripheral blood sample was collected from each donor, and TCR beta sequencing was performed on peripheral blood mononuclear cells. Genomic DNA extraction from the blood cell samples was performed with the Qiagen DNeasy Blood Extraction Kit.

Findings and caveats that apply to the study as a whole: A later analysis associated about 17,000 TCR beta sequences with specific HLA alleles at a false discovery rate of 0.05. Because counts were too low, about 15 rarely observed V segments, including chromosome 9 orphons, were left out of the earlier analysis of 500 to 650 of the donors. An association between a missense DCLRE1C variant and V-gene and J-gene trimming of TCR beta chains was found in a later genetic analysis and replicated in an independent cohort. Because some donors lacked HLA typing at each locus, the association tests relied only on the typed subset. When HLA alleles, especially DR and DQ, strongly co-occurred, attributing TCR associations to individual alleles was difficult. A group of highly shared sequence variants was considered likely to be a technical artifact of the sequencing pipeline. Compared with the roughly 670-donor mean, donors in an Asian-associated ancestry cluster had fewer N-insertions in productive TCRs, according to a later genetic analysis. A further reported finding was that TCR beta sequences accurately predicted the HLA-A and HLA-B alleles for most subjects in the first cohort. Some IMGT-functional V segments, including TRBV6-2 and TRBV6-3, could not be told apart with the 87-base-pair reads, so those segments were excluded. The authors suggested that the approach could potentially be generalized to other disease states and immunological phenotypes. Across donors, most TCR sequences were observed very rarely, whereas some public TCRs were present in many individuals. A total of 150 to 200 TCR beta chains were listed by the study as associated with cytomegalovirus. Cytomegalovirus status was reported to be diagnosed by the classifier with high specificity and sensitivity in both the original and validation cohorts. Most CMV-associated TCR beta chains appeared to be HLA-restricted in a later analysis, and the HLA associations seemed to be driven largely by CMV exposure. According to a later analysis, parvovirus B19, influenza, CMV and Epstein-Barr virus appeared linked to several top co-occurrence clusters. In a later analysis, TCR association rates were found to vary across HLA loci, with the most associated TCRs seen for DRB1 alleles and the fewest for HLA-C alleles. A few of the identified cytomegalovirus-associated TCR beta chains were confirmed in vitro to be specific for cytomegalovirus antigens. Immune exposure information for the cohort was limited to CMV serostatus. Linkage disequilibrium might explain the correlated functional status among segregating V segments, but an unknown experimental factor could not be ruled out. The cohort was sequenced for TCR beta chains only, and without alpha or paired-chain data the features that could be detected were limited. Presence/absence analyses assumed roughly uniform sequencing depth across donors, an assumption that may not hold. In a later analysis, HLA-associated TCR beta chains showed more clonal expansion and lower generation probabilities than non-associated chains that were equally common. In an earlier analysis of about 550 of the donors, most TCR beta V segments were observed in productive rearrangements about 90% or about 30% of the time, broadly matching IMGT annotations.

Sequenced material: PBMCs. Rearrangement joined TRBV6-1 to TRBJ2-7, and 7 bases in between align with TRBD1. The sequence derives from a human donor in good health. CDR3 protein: CASSEAGQPLVFEQYF. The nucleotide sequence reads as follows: TGTGCCAGCAGTGAAGCGGGACAGCCCCTGGTGTTCGAGCAGTACTTC.